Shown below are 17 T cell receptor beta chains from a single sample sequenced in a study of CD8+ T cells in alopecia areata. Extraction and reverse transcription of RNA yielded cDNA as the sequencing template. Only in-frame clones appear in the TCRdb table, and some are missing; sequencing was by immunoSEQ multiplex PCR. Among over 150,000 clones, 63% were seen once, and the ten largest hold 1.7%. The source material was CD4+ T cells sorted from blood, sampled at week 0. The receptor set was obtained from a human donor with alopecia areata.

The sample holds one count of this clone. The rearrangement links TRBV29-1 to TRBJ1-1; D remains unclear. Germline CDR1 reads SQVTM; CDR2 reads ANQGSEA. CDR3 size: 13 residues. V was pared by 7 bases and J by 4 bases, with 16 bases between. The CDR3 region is CSATRGTATEAFF. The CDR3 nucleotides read TGCAGCGCGACCCGTGGTACGGCCACTGAAGCTTTCTTT.

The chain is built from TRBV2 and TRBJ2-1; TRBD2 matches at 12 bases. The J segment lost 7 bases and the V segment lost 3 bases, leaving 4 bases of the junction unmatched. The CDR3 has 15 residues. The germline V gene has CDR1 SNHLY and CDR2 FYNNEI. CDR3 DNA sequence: TGTGCCAGCAGTGAGCGGCTAGCGGGGGGGAATGAGCAGTTCTTC. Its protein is CASSERLAGGNEQFF. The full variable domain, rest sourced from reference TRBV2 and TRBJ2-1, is EPEVTQTPSHQVTQMGQEVILRCVPISNHLYFYWYRQILGQKVEFLVSFYNNEISEKSEIFDDQFSVERPDGSNFTLKIRSTKLEDSAMYFCASSERLAGGNEQFFGPGTRLTVL.

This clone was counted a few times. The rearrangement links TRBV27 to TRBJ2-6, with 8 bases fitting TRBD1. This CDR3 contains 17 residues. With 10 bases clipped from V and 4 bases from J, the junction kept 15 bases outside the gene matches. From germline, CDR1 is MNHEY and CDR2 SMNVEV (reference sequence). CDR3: CATLGQAPRGGANVLTF. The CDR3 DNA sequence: TGTGCCACCTTGGGACAGGCGCCCAGGGGGGGGGCCAACGTCCTGACTTTC. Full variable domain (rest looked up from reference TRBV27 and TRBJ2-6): EAQVTQNPRYLITVTGKKLTVTCSQNMNHEYMSWYRQDPGLGLRQIYYSMNVEVTDKGDVPEGYKVSRKEKRNFPLILESPSPNQTSLYFCATLGQAPRGGANVLTFGAGSRLTVL.

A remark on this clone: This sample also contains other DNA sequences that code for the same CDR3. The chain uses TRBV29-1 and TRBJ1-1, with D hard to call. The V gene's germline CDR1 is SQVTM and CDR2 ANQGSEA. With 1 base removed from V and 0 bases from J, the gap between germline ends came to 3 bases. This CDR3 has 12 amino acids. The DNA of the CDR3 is TGCAGCGTTGAAGGTGTGAACACTGAAGCTTTCTTT. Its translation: CSVEGVNTEAFF.

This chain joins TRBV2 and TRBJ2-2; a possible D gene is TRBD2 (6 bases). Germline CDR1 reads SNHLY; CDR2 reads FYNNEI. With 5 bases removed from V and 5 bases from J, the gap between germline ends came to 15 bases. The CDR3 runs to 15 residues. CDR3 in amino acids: CASSPDRAGTGELFF. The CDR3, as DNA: TGTGCCAGCAGTCCTGATAGGGCGGGGACCGGGGAGCTGTTTTTT. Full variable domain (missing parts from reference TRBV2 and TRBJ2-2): EPEVTQTPSHQVTQMGQEVILRCVPISNHLYFYWYRQILGQKVEFLVSFYNNEISEKSEIFDDQFSVERPDGSNFTLKIRSTKLEDSAMYFCASSPDRAGTGELFFGEGSRLTVL.

The CDR3 region has the DNA TGTGCCAGCAGATCTTTTGGGACTACGTCGTCACCCCTCCACTTT. Translation: CASRSFGTTSSPLHF. The rearrangement uses TRBV6-5 and TRBJ1-6; the D gene is possibly TRBD1 (5 bases). In germline, CDR1 is MNHEY, CDR2 SVGAGI. The CDR3 consists of 15 residues. The V end lost 6 bases, the J end lost 10 bases, and 19 bases lay between the germline ends.

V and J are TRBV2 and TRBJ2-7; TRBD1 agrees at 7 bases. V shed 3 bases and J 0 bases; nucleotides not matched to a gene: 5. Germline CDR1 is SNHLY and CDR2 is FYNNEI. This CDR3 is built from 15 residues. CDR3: CASSDRQGSSYEQYF. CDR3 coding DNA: TGTGCCAGCAGTGACCGACAGGGATCCTCCTACGAGCAGTACTTC.

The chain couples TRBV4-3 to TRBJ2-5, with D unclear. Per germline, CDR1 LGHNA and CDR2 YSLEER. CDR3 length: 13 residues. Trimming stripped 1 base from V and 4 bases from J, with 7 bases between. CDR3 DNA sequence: TGCGCCAGCAGCCAAGTAATCGGAGAGACCCAGTACTTC. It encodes CASSQVIGETQYF.

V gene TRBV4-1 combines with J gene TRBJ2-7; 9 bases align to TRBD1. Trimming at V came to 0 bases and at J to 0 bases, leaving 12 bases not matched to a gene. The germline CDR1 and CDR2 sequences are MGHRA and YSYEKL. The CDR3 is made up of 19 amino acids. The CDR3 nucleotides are TGCGCCAGCAGCCAAGATATACAGGGGGCGAATCTCCCCTCCTACGAGCAGTACTTC. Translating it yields CASSQDIQGANLPSYEQYF.

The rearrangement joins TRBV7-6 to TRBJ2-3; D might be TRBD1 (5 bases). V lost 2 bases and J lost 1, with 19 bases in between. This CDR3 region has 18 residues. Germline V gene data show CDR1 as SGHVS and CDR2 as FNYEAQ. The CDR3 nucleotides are TGTGCCAGCAGCTTAACCCCCCGAAAGGGGATAGGCACAGATACGCAGTATTTT. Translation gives CASSLTPRKGIGTDTQYF.

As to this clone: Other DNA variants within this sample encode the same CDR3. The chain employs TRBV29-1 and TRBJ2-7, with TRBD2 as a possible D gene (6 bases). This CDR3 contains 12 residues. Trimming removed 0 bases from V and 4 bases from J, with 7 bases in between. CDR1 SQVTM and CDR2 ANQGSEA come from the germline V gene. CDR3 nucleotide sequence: TGCAGCGTTGAAGAAGGAGGGTACGAGCAGTACTTC. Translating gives CSVEEGGYEQYF.

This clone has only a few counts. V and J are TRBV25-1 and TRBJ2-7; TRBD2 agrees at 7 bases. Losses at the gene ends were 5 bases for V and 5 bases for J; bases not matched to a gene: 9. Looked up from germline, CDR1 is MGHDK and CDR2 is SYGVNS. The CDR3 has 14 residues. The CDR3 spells CASSTFEGGHEQYF. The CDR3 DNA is TGTGCCAGCAGTACCTTCGAGGGAGGGCACGAGCAGTACTTC.

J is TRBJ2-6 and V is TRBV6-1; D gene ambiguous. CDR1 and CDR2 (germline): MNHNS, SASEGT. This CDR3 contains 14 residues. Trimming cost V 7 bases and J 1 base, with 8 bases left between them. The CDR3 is CASTSNSGANVLTF. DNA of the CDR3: TGTGCCAGCACCTCAAATTCTGGGGCCAACGTCCTGACTTTC.

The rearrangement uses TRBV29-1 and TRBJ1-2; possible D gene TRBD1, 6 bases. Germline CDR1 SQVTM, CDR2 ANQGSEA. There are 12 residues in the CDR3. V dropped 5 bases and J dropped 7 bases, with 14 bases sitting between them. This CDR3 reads CSVLGGKSGYTF. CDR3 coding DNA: TGCAGCGTTCTGGGGGGCAAGAGTGGCTACACCTTC.

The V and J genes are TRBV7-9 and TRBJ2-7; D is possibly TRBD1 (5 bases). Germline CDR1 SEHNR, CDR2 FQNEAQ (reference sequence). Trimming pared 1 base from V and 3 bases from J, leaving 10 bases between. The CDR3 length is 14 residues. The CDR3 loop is CASSLGTQGYEQYF. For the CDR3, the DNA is TGTGCCAGCAGCTTAGGGACCCAGGGCTACGAGCAGTACTTC.

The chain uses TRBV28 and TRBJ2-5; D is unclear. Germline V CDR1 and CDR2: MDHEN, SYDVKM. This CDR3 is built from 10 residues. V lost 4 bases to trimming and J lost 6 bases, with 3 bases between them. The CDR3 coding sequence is TGTGCCAGCAGTTCCCAGACCCAGTACTTC. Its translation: CASSSQTQYF. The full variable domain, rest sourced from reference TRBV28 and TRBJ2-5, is DVKVTQSSRYLVKRTGEKVFLECVQDMDHENMFWYRQDPGLGLRLIYFSYDVKMKEKGDIPEGYSVSREKKERFSLILESASTNQTSMYLCASSSQTQYFGPGTRLLVL.

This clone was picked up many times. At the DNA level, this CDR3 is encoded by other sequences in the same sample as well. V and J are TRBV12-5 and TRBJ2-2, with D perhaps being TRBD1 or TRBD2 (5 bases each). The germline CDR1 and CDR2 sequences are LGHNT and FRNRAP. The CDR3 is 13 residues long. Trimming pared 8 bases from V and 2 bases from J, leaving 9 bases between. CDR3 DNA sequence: TGTGCTAGTTGCAGGGACAACACCGGGGAGCTGTTTTTT. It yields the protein CASCRDNTGELFF. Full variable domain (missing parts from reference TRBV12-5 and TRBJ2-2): DARVTQTPRHKVTEMGQEVTMRCQPILGHNTVFWYRQTMMQGLELLAYFRNRAPLDDSGMPKDRFSAEMPDATLATLKIQPSEPRDSAVYFCASCRDNTGELFFGEGSRLTVL.